This TCR beta chain was obtained from a study of resident and recirculating memory T cells in vitiligo. General study results and limits: Sequences differed between biopsy sites and patients, suggesting private specificity.

No change in lesions over the prior 6 months defined stable disease. Stable patients also lacked confetti depigmentation, a sign of active vitiligo. Patients had received no treatment within the previous three months. Profiling relied on immunoSEQ multiplex PCR, and the TCRdb table lists in-frame clones only, not all of them. The sample holds 55,000 to 75,000 clones, more than 85% seen once. The CDR3 has 14 residues. The V gene end was trimmed by 6 bases and the J gene end by 10 bases; junction bases not matched to a gene: 8. CDR1 and CDR2 (germline): MGHRA, YSYEKL. As regards this clone: Antigen unknown.

Sequenced input: blood. This clonotype originated in a male donor with vitiligo. The chain couples TRBV4-1 to TRBJ1-6; 8 bases match TRBD1. The CDR3 DNA reads TGCGCCAGCAGTCGGACAGGGAGGGGCTCACCCCTCCACTTT. Protein sequence: CASSRTGRGSPLHF.